This entry features one TCR beta chain sequence. Its matching antigen is unknown. The CDR3 runs to 11 residues. The V gene lost 5 bases and the J gene lost 4 bases, with 5 bases spanning the gap. CDR1 MDHEN and CDR2 SYDVKM come from the germline V gene. The record originates from a study of T cell responses to AZD1222 COVID-19 vaccine. General study points: Sampled repertoires all dated from after the peak T cell response. A rise in Spike-specific TCR breadth and depth followed two AZD1222 doses.

TCRdb's table, derived via immunoSEQ multiplex PCR, lists solely in-frame clones and lacks some. This table holds some 170,000 clones, about nine tenths found once. The V and J genes are TRBV28 and TRBJ2-5, with D uncertain. The sample here was peripheral blood, taken 28 days after the second dose of the MenACWY control vaccine. The sequence came from an adult who received the MenACWY meningococcal vaccine as a control. CDR3 sequence reads: CASSTRETQYF. The CDR3 DNA sequence: TGTGCCAGCAGTACCAGAGAGACCCAGTACTTC.